Detailed here is one T cell receptor beta chain. This sample is drawn from a study of T cell responses to AZD1222 COVID-19 vaccine. Repertoires were generated with immunoSEQ multiplex PCR, while TCRdb's copy carries only in-frame clones and drops some. The sample lists approximately 92,000 clones, 70% to 90% occurring once. Sequenced here: peripheral blood, sampled on day 0 of AZD1222 vaccination. The TCR was taken from an adult in good health.

In nucleotides, the CDR3 is TGTGCCACCAGCAGAGTCTCCGGAGGGGACTATGGCTACACCTTC. Amino acids: CATSRVSGGDYGYTF. V usage is TRBV15 and J usage is TRBJ1-2, with D perhaps matching TRBD1 (5 bases). The CDR3 has 15 amino acids. Germline V gives CDR1 LNHNV, CDR2 YYDKDF (reference sequence). V was shortened by 1 base and J by 3 bases, with 12 bases between the two germline ends.